One and the same sample provided the 13 T cell receptor beta chains below, sequenced in a study of T-cell memory formation after mild COVID-19. TCRdb processed the 5' RACE reads anew with MiXCR; each CDR3 protein has one entry. The sample holds hundreds of thousands of distinct CDR3 sequences, about an eighth seen once. The sequenced sample was PBMCs or a T cell subset sorted from them (not recorded which). Every receptor here comes from a man aged 18 to 29 who had mild COVID-19 (a few samples of this study predate the infection). Cell type and time point are not known.

This clonotype has at least ten counts. J is TRBJ1-1 and V is TRBV5-1; the D gene is possibly TRBD1 (5 bases). Trimming shortened V by 1 base and J by 3 bases, and 19 bases separated the two germline ends. CDR1 and CDR2 (germline): SGHRS, YFSETQ. This CDR3 comprises 17 residues. The CDR3 bases are TGCGCCAGCAGCTTGAGGGGAGGTGGGTACAGCGACACTGAAGCTTTCTTT. This codes for CASSLRGGGYSDTEAFF.

The gene calls are TRBV20-1 and TRBJ2-3; D is undetermined. In germline, CDR1 is DFQATT, CDR2 SNEGSKA (reference sequence). The V gene lost 0 bases and the J gene lost 5 bases, with 3 bases spanning the gap. The CDR3 length is 11 residues. CDR3 sequence: CSAREVDTQYF. CDR3 DNA sequence: TGCAGTGCTAGAGAGGTAGATACGCAGTATTTT.

This rearrangement joins TRBV5-1 to TRBJ2-7; 9 bases line up with TRBD1. Germline lookup yields CDR1 SGHRS and CDR2 YFSETQ. The trim removed 0 bases at V and 3 bases at J, leaving 7 bases unmatched. The CDR3 is 16 residues long. This chain's CDR3 is CASSLETGGANYEQYF. The CDR3 DNA reads TGCGCCAGCAGCTTGGAGACAGGGGGAGCGAACTACGAGCAGTACTTC. The full variable domain, in which reference TRBV5-1 and TRBJ2-7 provide the parts outside the CDR3, is KAGVTQTPRYLIKTRGQQVTLSCSPISGHRSVSWYQQTPGQGLQFLFEYFSETQRNKGNFPGRFSGRQFSNSRSEMNVSTLELGDSALYLCASSLETGGANYEQYFGPGTRLTVT.

A few counts support this clonotype. The V call is TRBV7-9, the J call TRBJ2-1, with 7 bases fitting TRBD1. Germline CDR1 reads SEHNR; CDR2 reads FQNEAQ (reference sequence). CDR3 length equals 13 residues. Trimming cost V 5 bases and J 8 bases; bases outside gene matches: 6. This CDR3 reads CASSDRVPDEQFF. The CDR3 DNA reads as TGTGCCAGCAGCGACAGGGTTCCTGATGAGCAGTTCTTC.

This chain links TRBV20-1 with TRBJ1-2; possible D gene TRBD1, 6 bases. The CDR3 consists of 15 residues. Per the germline V gene, CDR1 is DFQATT and CDR2 is SNEGSKA (reference sequence). V gave up 6 bases and J gave up 8 bases, with 25 bases separating them. The chain's CDR3 is CSAQDSTGPLGGYTF. CDR3 nucleotides: TGCAGTGCCCAAGACTCGACAGGTCCCTTGGGAGGCTACACCTTC.

This clonotype was seen more than once but under ten times. The chain joins TRBV14 to TRBJ1-2; D is unclear. Per germline, CDR1 SGHDN and CDR2 FVKESK. V was shortened by 1 base and J by 8 bases, with 17 bases between the two germline ends. CDR3 size: 15 residues. DNA of the CDR3: TGTGCCAGCAGCCAAGTAGGGAACCGAGGCAGCGGCTACACCTTC. It is translated as CASSQVGNRGSGYTF.

This sequence joins TRBV5-1 and TRBJ2-1; D might be TRBD1 (5 bases). The CDR3 is made up of 14 amino acids. Trimming stripped 0 bases from V and 5 bases from J, with 9 bases between. From germline, CDR1 is SGHRS and CDR2 YFSETQ. The CDR3 protein is CASSLEDTHNEQFF. The CDR3 coding sequence is TGCGCCAGCAGCTTGGAGGACACCCACAATGAGCAGTTCTTC.

This clonotype was seen more than once but under ten times. This CDR3 is CASSIQGAYTEAFF. CDR3 sequence (DNA): TGTGCCAGCTCAATACAGGGGGCTTACACTGAAGCTTTCTTT. The V and J genes are TRBV18 and TRBJ1-1; 9 nucleotides match TRBD1. Germline assignment: CDR1 KGHSH and CDR2 LQKENI. Trimming cost V 5 bases and J 3 bases; bases outside gene matches: 4. This CDR3 is built from 14 residues.

V and J are TRBV10-2 and TRBJ2-1, with D unresolved. Germline V gene sequence: CDR1 WSHSY, CDR2 SAAADI. The CDR3 sequence is 12 residues long. Deletions cut 3 bases from V and 8 bases from J, with 8 bases between. In nucleotides, the CDR3 is TGCGCCAGCAGTGATAGATTGGATGAGCAGTTCTTC. Its protein product is CASSDRLDEQFF.

The chain carries TRBV18 and TRBJ2-5, with D maybe TRBD1 (6 bases). Trimming took 6 bases from V and 2 from J, leaving 10 bases between them. The CDR3 spans 13 residues. Germline-derived CDR1 and CDR2 are KGHSH and LQKENI. CDR3 sequence: CASSTDRQETQYF. The CDR3 region has the DNA TGTGCCAGCTCTACGGACAGACAAGAGACCCAGTACTTC.

The rearrangement joins TRBV15 to TRBJ2-7; D is unclear. Between the trimmed V and J ends, which lost 4 bases and 0 bases, there was a span of 7 bases. Germline V gene data show CDR1 as LNHNV and CDR2 as YYDKDF (reference sequence). The CDR3 loop spans 13 amino acids. The DNA of the CDR3 is TGTGCCACCAGCACGGACGTCTCCTACGAGCAGTACTTC. This sequence encodes CATSTDVSYEQYF.

The chain employs TRBV12-3 or TRBV12-4 and TRBJ1-5; D uncertain. The CDR3 runs to 14 residues. Trimming removed 6 bases from V and 6 bases from J, with 15 bases in between. CDR3 sequence reads: CASSIGLSPQPQHF. CDR3 in DNA: TGTGCCAGCAGCATCGGTCTTTCTCCTCAGCCCCAGCATTTT.

This clonotype came up many times. The chain has TRBV7-2 and TRBJ1-5; D is undetermined. The CDR3 extends over 13 amino acids. The germline V gene has CDR1 SGHTA and CDR2 FQGNSA. The V and J ends lost 1 base and 10 bases respectively, with 11 bases between them. The chain's CDR3 is CASSLDDIQPQHF. The CDR3 coding sequence is TGTGCCAGCAGCTTAGACGATATCCAACCCCAGCATTTT.